The clone carrying this TCR beta chain turned up a few times. This sample is drawn from a study of human T cells and chemical hapten exposure. TCRdb independently ran MiXCR on the 5' RACE reads; one entry per CDR3 protein. The table has under 100,000 distinct CDR3 sequences, around 15% seen once. V was pared by 8 bases and J by 7 bases, with 11 bases of the junction left unmatched. The germline V gene encodes CDR1 SNHLY and CDR2 FYNNEI. This CDR3 is built from 14 residues. Whole blood that had not been fractionated was the source of extracted total RNA. The sequence was collected from a female donor in good health. The chain carries TRBV2 and TRBJ1-5, with 7 bases matching TRBD1. The CDR3 sequence: CASLGTGAGQPQHF. The CDR3, as DNA: TGTGCCAGCTTAGGCACAGGGGCTGGGCAGCCCCAGCATTTT.